This section outlines one T cell receptor beta chain sequence together with its context. Its antigen is currently unknown. This sample stems from a study of shared clonotypes between healthy human individuals. Deep-level running was used for the assay. Each replicate PCR on the sorted subsets used 150 to 200 ng DNA (around 30,000 T cell genomes). TCRdb's table, derived via immunoSEQ multiplex PCR, lists solely in-frame clones and lacks some. The sample contains 950,000 to 1,100,000 clones, around four fifths of which appear only once. Trimming took off 7 bases at V and 6 bases at J, with 24 bases between the two ends. The CDR3 totals 17 residues. Germline lookup yields CDR1 MDHEN and CDR2 SYDVKM. The study's findings and limits: Sorted-subset sequencing was shown by rarefaction to be incomplete despite large depth.

The chain combines TRBV28 with TRBJ1-4; no definite D call. The sequence was obtained from a man between 18 and 29 years old in good health. The sequenced material came from memory CD4+ T cells sorted from blood. As to subset: CD45RA-negative fraction. CDR3 bases: TGTGCCAGCAACCCCGGCGGGGAGACAAATAAAGATGAAAAACTGTTTTTT. Protein sequence: CASNPGGETNKDEKLFF.